This T cell receptor (beta chain) appears in the sequencing data of a study of blood T cells in healthy people across ages. Then a second PCR, running roughly 7 to 12 cycles, was carried out with a sample-barcoded 5' primer and a J-beta primer mix. A single record per CDR3 protein comes from TCRdb applying MiXCR to the 5' RACE reads. The sample carries approximately 900,000 distinct CDR3 sequences, roughly 43% recorded once. There are 15 residues in the CDR3. V shed 1 base and J shed 5 bases, with 13 bases lying between them. Germline V gives CDR1 MGHDK, CDR2 SYGVNS. This clonotype was seen at least ten times.

The chain carries TRBV25-1 and TRBJ2-3; tentatively, D is TRBD2 (6 bases). The source is a young man in good health. The sequencing input was blood. The CDR3 bases are TGTGCCAGCAGTGAATTGGAGGGGCGCGGAGATACGCAGTATTTT. The encoded protein is CASSELEGRGDTQYF.